This T cell receptor (beta chain) was recovered during a study of blood T cell repertoires in COVID-19. Study at large: The cDNA or gDNA used as material had been derived from T cells, B-cell-depleted T cells, or PBMCs.

Produced via immunoSEQ multiplex PCR; TCRdb's table is partial and in-frame only. Of roughly 150,000 clones in the sample, 85% to 90% are singletons; the top ten hold under 3%. What was sequenced was peripheral blood. The sequence was collected from a man aged 55 to 70 with active or convalescent COVID-19.

The chain's CDR3 is CAIRDRVNQPQHF. The CDR3 region has the DNA TGTGCCATCAGAGACAGGGTGAATCAGCCCCAGCATTTT. The V and J genes are TRBV10-3 and TRBJ1-5; TRBD1 matches at 7 bases. This CDR3 has 13 residues. Per the germline V gene, CDR1 is ENHRY and CDR2 is SYGVKD. Trimming took 6 bases from V and 4 from J; bases not matched to a gene: 3.